These 19 T cell receptor beta chains came from one sample sequenced in a study of CD8 T cells in ankylosing spondylitis (TCRdb year 2017). Receptor amplification or capture employed 5' RACE. Sequencing used an Illumina HiSeq 2500. TCRdb reprocessing: public reads trimmed at Q25 with fastp, clones called with MiXCR, in-frame beta chains kept. Identical CDR3 proteins give one entry, which carries the most common genes and DNA. This sample gives about 230,000 distinct CDR3 sequences in total; approximately 8% of them show up just once. Of the sample, roughly 4.9% falls within the top ten clones. The source material was blood, either unsorted or a sorted T cell fraction (not recorded which). These TCRs come from a female donor with ankylosing spondylitis or in good health (not recorded which).

This clonotype was detected only a few times. The J gene is TRBJ2-3, the V gene TRBV7-9; 8 nucleotides agree with TRBD2. Unmatched junction bases numbered 8, after V lost 5 bases and J lost 1 base. Germline lookup yields CDR1 SEHNR and CDR2 FQNEAQ (reference sequence). There are 16 residues in the CDR3. The CDR3: CASSPLGGDGTDTQYF. CDR3 DNA: TGTGCCAGCAGCCCCCTCGGGGGGGATGGCACAGATACGCAGTATTTT.

The chain links TRBV7-2 to TRBJ2-5, with D maybe TRBD2 (6 bases). With 1 base removed from V and 4 bases from J, the gap between germline ends came to 16 bases. Germline CDR1 and CDR2: SGHTA and FQGNSA. The CDR3 extends over 16 amino acids. Written as DNA, the CDR3 is TGTGCCAGCAGCTTAGGCCCCCCCGGAGGGATAGAGACCCAGTACTTC. Protein sequence: CASSLGPPGGIETQYF.

At least ten counts were recorded for this clonotype. The chain couples TRBV12-3 or TRBV12-4 to TRBJ1-2, with no clear D. V was cut by 3 bases and J by 2 bases, with 7 bases left in between. This CDR3 is built from 13 residues. CDR3 sequence: CASSFGQNYGYTF. CDR3 in DNA: TGTGCCAGCAGTTTCGGGCAGAACTATGGCTACACCTTC.

Worth noting for this clonotype: This may be a read error: a much more frequent sequence differs by one nucleotide. The chain uses TRBV20-1 and TRBJ1-5; TRBD1 aligns across 7 bases. This CDR3 has 16 amino acids. Germline trimming cut 3 bases from V and 9 bases from J; bases unmatched to any gene: 17. Germline CDR1 DFQATT, CDR2 SNEGSKA (reference sequence). This CDR3 reads CSASIPTTGRTRPQHF. The CDR3 coding sequence is TGCAGTGCTAGCATTCCTACGACAGGGAGAACACGGCCCCAGCATTTT.

Many counts were recorded for this clonotype. The chain carries TRBV11-2 and TRBJ2-3; 11 nucleotides match TRBD2. There are 18 residues in the CDR3. Germline V CDR1 and CDR2: SGHAT, FQNNGV. J lost 1 base, V lost 3 bases, and 9 bases had no gene match. The CDR3 DNA reads TGTGCCAGCAGCTTTCAGGGACTAGCGGTCCTCGGCACAGATACGCAGTATTTT. Translated, it gives CASSFQGLAVLGTDTQYF.

This clonotype was found many times. This sequence joins TRBV29-1 and TRBJ1-1; TRBD1 might be the D (6 bases). V lost 2 bases to trimming and J lost 1 base, with 8 bases between them. The CDR3 spans 13 residues. Germline loops: CDR1 SQVTM, CDR2 ANQGSEA. CDR3 bases: TGCAGCGTTGAATGGGGGCGGAACACTGAAGCTTTCTTT. It translates to CSVEWGRNTEAFF.

The chain carries TRBV20-1 and TRBJ2-5, with 11 positions matching TRBD2. The V and J ends lost 5 bases and 3 bases, in that order; junction bases with no gene match: 8. The CDR3 covers 15 residues. Germline CDR1 and CDR2: DFQATT and SNEGSKA (reference sequence). Here the CDR3 reads CSADKLAGVEETQYF. DNA for the CDR3: TGCAGTGCTGACAAACTAGCGGGAGTAGAAGAGACCCAGTACTTC.

Many counts were recorded for this clonotype. The chain combines TRBV5-1 with TRBJ1-1; TRBD1 agrees at 8 bases. The CDR3 has 15 residues. CDR1 and CDR2 (germline): SGHRS, YFSETQ. The J segment lost 4 bases and the V segment lost 4 bases, leaving 9 bases of the junction unmatched. CDR3 nucleotide sequence: TGCGCCAGCAGCCCGGCCGACAGGGGAGGCACTGAAGCTTTCTTT. Its translation is CASSPADRGGTEAFF.

At least ten counts were recorded for this clonotype. The CDR3: CASSFGFDGYTF. In nucleotides, the CDR3 is TGTGCCAGCAGCTTTGGTTTTGATGGCTACACCTTC. J is TRBJ1-2 and V is TRBV5-6; D unresolved. Germline V lookup: CDR1 SGHDT, CDR2 YYEEEE. The CDR3 consists of 12 residues. Deletions cut 2 bases from V and 6 bases from J, with 8 bases between.

This clonotype appeared a few times. At one of its ends the junction is not consistent with the germline gene, which may arise from a read error. The genes are TRBV27 and TRBJ2-1; D gene ambiguous. The CDR3 has 10 residues. Germline CDR1 reads MNHEY; CDR2 reads SMNVEV (reference sequence). The CDR3 region has the DNA TGTGCCAGCGGCTACAGTGAGCAGTTCTTC. This codes for CASGYSEQFF.

This chain connects TRBV5-1 to TRBJ2-7, with a possible D match to TRBD2 (5 bases). The ends were cut back, 4 bases at V and 0 bases at J, with 14 bases in the middle. The CDR3 is 15 residues long. The V gene's germline CDR1 is SGHRS and CDR2 YFSETQ. This chain's CDR3 is CASSPLGSSSYEQYF. CDR3 nucleotides: TGCGCCAGCAGCCCCCTAGGGAGCAGCTCCTACGAGCAGTACTTC.

At least ten counts were recorded for this clonotype. The chain recombines TRBV12-3 or TRBV12-4 with TRBJ2-7; a weak D match, TRBD1 (6 bases). The CDR3 totals 14 residues. Trimming took off 8 bases at V and 5 bases at J, with 19 bases between the two ends. The CDR3 protein is CASAYGQGPHEQYF. DNA of the CDR3: TGTGCCAGCGCCTATGGGCAGGGGCCACACGAGCAGTACTTC.

Many counts were recorded for this clonotype. This chain uses TRBV12-3 or TRBV12-4 with TRBJ1-2; possibly TRBD1 for D (6 bases). The CDR3 is 13 amino acids. V was shortened by 7 bases and J by 8 bases, with 17 bases between the two germline ends. DNA of the CDR3: TGTGCCAGCACCATGGACAGCTCGCCCGGCTACACCTTC. Its translation is CASTMDSSPGYTF.

This clonotype was seen a handful of times. The gene calls are TRBV20-1 and TRBJ2-5; tentative D call: TRBD1 (6 bases). Germline CDR1 DFQATT, CDR2 SNEGSKA (reference sequence). The CDR3 covers 14 residues. With 0 bases removed from V and 5 bases from J, the gap between germline ends came to 13 bases. The CDR3 nucleotides are TGCAGTGCTAGAGACGAAACAGGGCGTGAGACCCAGTACTTC. Translating it yields CSARDETGRETQYF.

Ten or more counts support this clonotype. Here the CDR3 DNA reads TGTGCCAGCAGTCGTGCTTCCAAATATGGGCCCTACGAGCAGTACTTC. As protein: CASSRASKYGPYEQYF. The chain uses TRBV6-1 and TRBJ2-7; D remains unclear. The V gene lost 5 bases and the J gene lost 2 bases, with 19 bases spanning the gap. The germline gives CDR1 MNHNS, CDR2 SASEGT. The CDR3 consists of 16 residues.

This clonotype has just a few counts. V and J are TRBV29-1 and TRBJ2-5; the D is unclear. This CDR3 has 14 residues. The V gene's germline CDR1 is SQVTM and CDR2 ANQGSEA. Trimming stripped 3 bases from V and 3 bases from J, with 14 bases between. The CDR3 DNA sequence: TGCAGCGTTGAGTTAGGGCAGATCGAAGAGACCCAGTACTTC. Amino acids: CSVELGQIEETQYF.

This clonotype was detected ten times or more. The chain joins TRBV19 to TRBJ1-5, with D possibly being TRBD1 (5 bases). The V end lost 6 bases, the J end lost 4 bases, and 10 bases lay between the germline ends. Germline assignment: CDR1 LNHDA and CDR2 SQIVND (reference sequence). This CDR3 has 13 residues. The CDR3: CASRGWGNQPQHF. CDR3 DNA sequence: TGTGCCAGTAGGGGGTGGGGGAATCAGCCCCAGCATTTT.

This clonotype was observed a few times. The rearrangement links TRBV12-3 or TRBV12-4 to TRBJ2-7; the D call may be TRBD1 or TRBD2 (5 bases each). V gave up 8 bases and J gave up 2 bases, with 13 bases separating them. The CDR3 runs 13 residues. The CDR3 region is CASRDDRTYEQYF. The CDR3 DNA sequence: TGTGCCAGCCGGGACGACAGAACCTACGAGCAGTACTTC.

The chain recombines TRBV29-1 with TRBJ2-7, with D possibly being TRBD2 (5 bases). The V end was cut by 2 bases, the J end by 7 bases, with 12 bases between. The CDR3 extends over 12 amino acids. In germline, CDR1 is SQVTM, CDR2 ANQGSEA. CDR3 in amino acids: CSVEKGSGEQYF. In DNA, the CDR3 is TGCAGCGTTGAAAAGGGCTCGGGGGAGCAGTACTTC.